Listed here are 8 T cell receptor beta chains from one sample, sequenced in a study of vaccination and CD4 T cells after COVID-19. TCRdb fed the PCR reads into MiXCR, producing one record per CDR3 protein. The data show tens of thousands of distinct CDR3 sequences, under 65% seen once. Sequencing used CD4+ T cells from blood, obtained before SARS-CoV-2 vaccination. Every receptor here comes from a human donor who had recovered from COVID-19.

The CDR3 DNA reads TGTGCCAGCAGCTTCCGGTGGGCTGGCACAGATACGCAGTATTTT. Translating it yields CASSFRWAGTDTQYF. The chain recombines TRBV7-2 with TRBJ2-3; D is uncertain. Germline V CDR1 and CDR2: SGHTA, FQGNSA. CDR3 length: 15 amino acids. Deletions cut 3 bases from V and 1 base from J, with 11 bases between.

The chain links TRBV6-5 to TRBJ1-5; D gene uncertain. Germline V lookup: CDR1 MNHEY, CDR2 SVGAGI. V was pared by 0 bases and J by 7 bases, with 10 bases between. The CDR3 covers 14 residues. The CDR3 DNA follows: TGTGCCAGCAGTTACTCGGGTCGCGGGCAGCCCCAGCATTTT. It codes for CASSYSGRGQPQHF.

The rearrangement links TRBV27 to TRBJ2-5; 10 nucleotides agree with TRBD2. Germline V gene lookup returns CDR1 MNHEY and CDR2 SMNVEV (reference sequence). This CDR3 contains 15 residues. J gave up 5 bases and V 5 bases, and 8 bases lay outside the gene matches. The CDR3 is CASSPLAGGGETQYF. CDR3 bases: TGTGCCAGCAGTCCATTAGCGGGAGGTGGTGAGACCCAGTACTTC.

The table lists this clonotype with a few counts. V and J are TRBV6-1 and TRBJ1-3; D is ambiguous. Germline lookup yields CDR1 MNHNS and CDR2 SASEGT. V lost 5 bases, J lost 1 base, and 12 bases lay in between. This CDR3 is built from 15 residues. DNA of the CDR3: TGTGCCAGCAGTCCCTCATCCGGATCTGGAAACACCATATATTTT. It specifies CASSPSSGSGNTIYF.

CDR3: CASSELGRGRYTEAFF. The CDR3 coding sequence is TGTGCCAGCAGTGAATTGGGGAGGGGGCGTTACACTGAAGCTTTCTTT. The rearrangement joins TRBV25-1 to TRBJ1-1, with 7 bases identical to TRBD1. The CDR3 runs to 16 residues. The junction had 8 bases not matched to a gene; V was cut back by 1 base and J by 3 bases. Germline lookup yields CDR1 MGHDK and CDR2 SYGVNS.

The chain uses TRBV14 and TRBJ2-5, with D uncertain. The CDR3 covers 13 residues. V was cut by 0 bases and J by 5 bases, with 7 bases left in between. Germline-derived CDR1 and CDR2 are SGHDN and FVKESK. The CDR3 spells CASSQDLWETQYF. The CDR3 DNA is TGTGCCAGCAGCCAAGATCTTTGGGAGACCCAGTACTTC.

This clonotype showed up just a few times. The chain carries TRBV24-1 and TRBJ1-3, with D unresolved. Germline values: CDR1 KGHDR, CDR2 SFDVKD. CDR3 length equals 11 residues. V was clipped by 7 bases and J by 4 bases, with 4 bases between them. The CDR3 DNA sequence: TGTGCCACCAGCAGGGGAAACACCATATATTTT. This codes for CATSRGNTIYF.

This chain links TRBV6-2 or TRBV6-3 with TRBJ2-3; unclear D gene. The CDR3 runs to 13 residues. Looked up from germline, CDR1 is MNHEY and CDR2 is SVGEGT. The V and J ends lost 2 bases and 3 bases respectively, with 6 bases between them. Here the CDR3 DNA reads TGTGCCAGCAGTTACCAAATAACAGATACGCAGTATTTT. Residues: CASSYQITDTQYF.